Presented here are 26 T cell receptor beta chains from one specimen sequenced in a study of CD8 T cells in Susac syndrome. Reverse transcription of roughly 0.5 to 1 ug RNA used random hexamers. MiXCR, run by TCRdb on the immunoSEQ multiplex PCR reads, gives a single entry per CDR3 protein. The sample has 100,000 to 150,000 distinct CDR3 sequences; about 92% are singletons. The sequencing sample was made of CD8+ T cells from PBMCs. Receptors originate from a human donor with multiple sclerosis.

V is TRBV27 and J is TRBJ2-3, with 8 bases matching TRBD2. CDR1 is MNHEY, CDR2 SMNVEV, per germline (reference sequence). This CDR3 is 18 amino acids long. V gave up 2 bases and J gave up 2 bases; unmatched junction bases: 12. CDR3 DNA sequence: TGTGCCAGCAGTTTAGTAGGATGGGGCGGGGGGCCCACAGATACGCAGTATTTT. It encodes CASSLVGWGGGPTDTQYF.

The V and J genes are TRBV12-3 or TRBV12-4 and TRBJ1-2; D is uncertain. This CDR3 comprises 14 residues. The ends were cut back, 2 bases at V and 4 bases at J, with 11 bases in the middle. CDR3 in amino acids: CASSLKGYTYGYTF. In DNA form, the CDR3 reads TGTGCCAGCAGTTTAAAGGGATACACCTATGGCTACACCTTC.

This rearrangement joins TRBV12-5 to TRBJ1-6; no clear D. Deletions cut 5 bases from V and 7 bases from J, with 18 bases between. The CDR3 covers 16 residues. Germline V gives CDR1 LGHNT, CDR2 FRNRAP. This chain's CDR3 is CASGANGVSPNSPLHF. CDR3 bases: TGTGCTAGTGGTGCCAACGGGGTAAGCCCAAATTCACCCCTCCACTTT.

This clonotype was picked up a small number of times. The chain employs TRBV13 and TRBJ2-7, with 8 bases matching TRBD2. Germline values: CDR1 PRHDT, CDR2 FYEKMQ (reference sequence). J gave up 2 bases and V 5 bases, and 8 bases lay outside the gene matches. This CDR3 comprises 15 residues. The CDR3 spells CASSPTGTRPYEQYV. CDR3 coding DNA: TGTGCCAGCAGCCCGACCGGGACTAGACCCTACGAGCAGTACGTC.

The V call is TRBV29-1, the J call TRBJ2-4; perhaps D is TRBD1 or TRBD2 (6 bases each). The CDR3 sequence is 15 residues long. Germline V gene data show CDR1 as SQVTM and CDR2 as ANQGSEA. V was pared by 4 bases and J by 3 bases, with 16 bases between. CDR3 sequence: CSVVGAGMGKNIQYF. The CDR3 nucleotides read TGCAGCGTTGTGGGGGCGGGGATGGGCAAAAACATTCAGTACTTC.

This chain connects TRBV4-1 to TRBJ2-7; D remains ambiguous. Germline V gene sequence: CDR1 MGHRA, CDR2 YSYEKL. This CDR3 has 13 residues. The V gene lost 4 bases and the J gene lost 9 bases, with 16 bases spanning the gap. DNA of the CDR3: TGCGCCAGCAGCCTCGGAGTTTCAAAATGGCAGTACGTC. Amino acids: CASSLGVSKWQYV.

The chain joins TRBV9 to TRBJ1-3; D might be TRBD1 (6 bases). Trimming shortened V by 0 bases and J by 8 bases, and 15 bases separated the two germline ends. Germline values: CDR1 SGDLS, CDR2 YYNGEE. The CDR3 has 15 residues. CDR3 sequence: CASSVVGATKDTIYF. The CDR3 DNA sequence: TGTGCCAGCAGCGTAGTGGGGGCGACGAAAGACACCATATATTTT.

J is TRBJ2-7 and V is TRBV2; D may be TRBD1 (6 bases). Germline CDR1 SNHLY, CDR2 FYNNEI. The V gene lost 7 bases and the J gene lost 0 bases, with 16 bases spanning the gap. There are 15 residues in the CDR3. In DNA, the CDR3 is TGTGCCAGCACCTCGCCAGGGGTACCCTCCTACGAGCAGTACTTC. Protein sequence: CASTSPGVPSYEQYF.

The chain is built from TRBV5-6 and TRBJ2-7; D not certain. The CDR3 is made up of 12 amino acids. Germline V gene sequence: CDR1 SGHDT, CDR2 YYEEEE. V lost 1 base to trimming and J lost 7 bases, with 9 bases between them. CDR3 nucleotides: TGTGCCAGCAGCTTGTTTAACGGGGAGCAGTACTTC. Its translation: CASSLFNGEQYF.

The J gene is TRBJ1-2, the V gene TRBV3-1; the D gene is possibly TRBD1 (5 bases). Germline values: CDR1 LGHDT, CDR2 YNNKEL (reference sequence). V lost 1 base and J 6 bases, leaving 9 bases between the germline ends. This CDR3 spans 13 amino acids. CDR3 nucleotide sequence: TGTGCCAGCAGCCAAGTCTTGGGGCATGGCTACACCTTC. Translated, it gives CASSQVLGHGYTF.

This clonotype came up once. This rearrangement joins TRBV12-3 or TRBV12-4 to TRBJ2-1, with a possible D match to TRBD2 (7 bases). The CDR3 spans 15 residues. Trimming removed 1 base at V and 8 bases at J, with 15 bases between. The CDR3 loop is CASSLVGGGGDEQFF. CDR3 sequence (DNA): TGTGCCAGCAGTTTAGTTGGCGGGGGCGGGGATGAGCAGTTCTTC.

The V gene is TRBV15, the J gene TRBJ2-3; unclear D gene. Germline loops: CDR1 LNHNV, CDR2 YYDKDF (reference sequence). This CDR3 is built from 13 residues. V lost 5 bases and J 6 bases, leaving 12 bases between the germline ends. The CDR3 protein is CATSEMSPDTQYF. The CDR3 DNA sequence: TGTGCCACCAGCGAAATGAGTCCGGATACGCAGTATTTT.

The chain carries TRBV27 and TRBJ1-5, with TRBD1 as a possible D gene (5 bases). The CDR3 is made up of 14 amino acids. Trimming took 1 base from V and 4 from J, leaving 8 bases between them. Germline V CDR1 and CDR2: MNHEY, SMNVEV (reference sequence). The CDR3 loop is CASSLLAGNQPQHF. CDR3 coding DNA: TGTGCCAGCAGTTTATTGGCAGGGAATCAGCCCCAGCATTTT.

The chain links TRBV28 to TRBJ1-5; D not certain. The V gene's germline CDR1 is MDHEN and CDR2 SYDVKM. The CDR3 is 14 amino acids. The ends were cut back, 6 bases at V and 0 bases at J, with 9 bases in the middle. Written as DNA, the CDR3 is TGTGCCAGCAGCCTGCAGATTAGCAATCAGCCCCAGCATTTT. Protein product: CASSLQISNQPQHF.

The V call is TRBV27, the J call TRBJ2-2, with D possibly called TRBD1 or TRBD2 (6 bases each). CDR1 is MNHEY, CDR2 SMNVEV, per germline (reference sequence). The ends were cut back, 6 bases at V and 4 bases at J, with 12 bases in the middle. The CDR3 length is 14 residues. The CDR3, as DNA: TGTGCCAGCAGGGGGGGCCTGCCCACCGGGGAGCTGTTTTTT. Protein: CASRGGLPTGELFF.

V and J are TRBV15 and TRBJ1-2; D remains ambiguous. The CDR3 spans 14 residues. Germline CDR1 LNHNV, CDR2 YYDKDF (reference sequence). The ends were cut back, 4 bases at V and 6 bases at J, with 15 bases in the middle. This chain's CDR3 is CATSTRTGSDGYTF. The CDR3 coding sequence is TGTGCCACCAGCACCCGGACTGGGTCGGATGGCTACACCTTC.

V is TRBV13 and J is TRBJ2-7; no reliable D call. CDR3 length: 12 residues. Germline CDR1 reads PRHDT; CDR2 reads FYEKMQ (reference sequence). Trimming took off 3 bases at V and 3 bases at J, with 6 bases between the two ends. The CDR3 bases are TGTGCCAGCAGCTTCGGCCGCTACGAGCAGTACGTC. Encoded protein: CASSFGRYEQYV.

This clonotype has a single count. The rearrangement joins TRBV28 to TRBJ1-4; 9 bases align to TRBD1. The CDR3 totals 16 residues. Germline loops: CDR1 MDHEN, CDR2 SYDVKM. The ends lost 1 base at V and 6 bases at J; junction bases unmatched: 6. CDR3 in DNA: TGTGCCAGCAGTTTATCCCCCGGGACAGGGCATGAAAAACTGTTTTTT. Protein product: CASSLSPGTGHEKLFF. The complete variable domain, with remaining parts taken from reference TRBV28 and TRBJ1-4, reads DVKVTQSSRYLVKRTGEKVFLECVQDMDHENMFWYRQDPGLGLRLIYFSYDVKMKEKGDIPEGYSVSREKKERFSLILESASTNQTSMYLCASSLSPGTGHEKLFFGSGTQLSVL.

The chain is built from TRBV30 and TRBJ2-2; the D is unclear. V gave up 5 bases and J gave up 3 bases, with 7 bases separating them. CDR3 length: 12 amino acids. CDR1 GTSNPN and CDR2 SVGIG come from the germline V gene (reference sequence). The CDR3, as DNA: TGTGCCTGGTCATGGCACACCGGGGAGCTGTTTTTT. It specifies CAWSWHTGELFF.

The genes are TRBV24-1 and TRBJ1-1, with D perhaps matching TRBD1 (6 bases). Deletions cut 7 bases from V and 4 bases from J, with 24 bases between. CDR3 length: 17 residues. Germline-derived CDR1 and CDR2 are KGHDR and SFDVKD. Written as DNA, the CDR3 is TGTGCCACCAGCCCGACCACCTACAGGGATGCAACCACTGAAGCTTTCTTT. Translation: CATSPTTYRDATTEAFF.

J is TRBJ1-1 and V is TRBV29-1; no clear D gene. Germline CDR1 is SQVTM and CDR2 is ANQGSEA. V was pared by 4 bases and J by 3 bases, with 9 bases between. This CDR3 region has 12 residues. The CDR3 protein is CSVVNRYTEAFF. CDR3 sequence (DNA): TGCAGCGTTGTGAACAGATACACTGAAGCTTTCTTT.

The chain uses TRBV2 and TRBJ2-5; possibly TRBD2 for D (6 bases). This CDR3 has 13 residues. Germline V lookup: CDR1 SNHLY, CDR2 FYNNEI. V gave up 5 bases and J gave up 5 bases, with 12 bases separating them. The CDR3 DNA reads TGTGCCAGCAGTAGTAGCGGAAGGGAGACCCAGTACTTC. Amino acids: CASSSSGRETQYF.

The V gene is TRBV12-5, the J gene TRBJ2-1; no reliable D call. CDR3 length equals 12 residues. Trimming shortened V by 5 bases and J by 7 bases, and 9 bases separated the two germline ends. CDR1 and CDR2 (germline): LGHNT, FRNRAP. The CDR3 coding sequence is TGTGCTAGTGGTCCCTCGTGGAATGAGCAGTTCTTC. Translating gives CASGPSWNEQFF.

This chain joins TRBV6-5 and TRBJ2-4; 9 bases match TRBD1. After removal of 8 bases from V and 7 bases from J, the junction contained 3 bases not matched to a gene. The CDR3 contains 12 residues. Germline loops: CDR1 MNHEY, CDR2 SVGAGI. The CDR3 DNA reads TGTGCCAGCCGGACAGGGGCCAACATTCAGTACTTC. This sequence encodes CASRTGANIQYF.

The chain carries TRBV6-2 or TRBV6-3 and TRBJ2-3, with a weak D call TRBD2 (6 bases). Germline loops: CDR1 MNHEY, CDR2 SVGEGT. V lost 8 bases to trimming and J lost 4 bases, with 16 bases between them. This CDR3 spans 14 amino acids. CDR3 sequence: CASYNREKADTQYF. The CDR3 DNA sequence: TGTGCCAGCTATAACCGGGAGAAGGCAGATACGCAGTATTTT.

The chain has TRBV4-1 and TRBJ2-5, with D perhaps given as TRBD1 or TRBD2 (6 bases each). V was shortened by 6 bases and J by 3 bases, with 14 bases between the two germline ends. Per the germline V gene, CDR1 is MGHRA and CDR2 is YSYEKL. The CDR3 sequence is 14 residues long. The CDR3 DNA is TGCGCCAGCAGTCGGGGGCCCTACAAAGAGACCCAGTACTTC. It translates to CASSRGPYKETQYF.